These T cell receptor beta chains were read from a single sample in a study of T cell responses to AZD1222 COVID-19 vaccine. Generated by immunoSEQ multiplex PCR, the TCRdb table keeps only in-frame clones and is missing some. The sample has 68,000 or so clones; over 60% are singletons. The source was peripheral blood, collected on day 0 of AZD1222 vaccination. All receptors derive from an adult in good health. CDR3s include the opening cysteine and the closing phenylalanine or tryptophan. The D gene is left open where the match is weak. A clone size is listed for some rows: how often the clone was seen (once, few, many), or a class if it is expanded.

clone_size: .; v_call: TRBV2; d_call: .; j_call: TRBJ1-1; cdr3_aa: CASTFAGNTEAFF; cdr3_nt: TGTGCCAGCACTTTTGCGGGAAACACTGAAGCTTTCTTT
clone_size: .; v_call: TRBV7-3; d_call: .; j_call: TRBJ1-1; cdr3_aa: CASSSGYRSNTEAFF; cdr3_nt: TGTGCCAGCAGCTCCGGTTACAGGTCGAACACTGAAGCTTTCTTT
clone_size: .; v_call: TRBV2; d_call: .; j_call: TRBJ2-1; cdr3_aa: CASNGARPEQFF; cdr3_nt: TGTGCCAGCAACGGGGCCCGCCCCGAGCAGTTCTTC
clone_size: .; v_call: TRBV4-1; d_call: .; j_call: TRBJ2-7; cdr3_aa: CASSQEVEQYF; cdr3_nt: TGCGCCAGCAGCCAAGAGGTGGAGCAGTACTTC
clone_size: .; v_call: TRBV27; d_call: TRBD1; j_call: TRBJ1-6; cdr3_aa: CASSKQTGDNSPLHF; cdr3_nt: TGTGCCAGCAGCAAACAGACAGGGGACAATTCACCCCTCCACTTT
clone_size: .; v_call: TRBV5-1; d_call: TRBD1; j_call: TRBJ2-3; cdr3_aa: CASSLGTGGEGTQYF; cdr3_nt: TGCGCCAGCAGCTTGGGGACAGGGGGAGAGGGTACGCAGTATTTT
clone_size: .; v_call: TRBV19; d_call: TRBD1; j_call: TRBJ1-6; cdr3_aa: CASAGQQNSPLHF; cdr3_nt: TGTGCCAGTGCGGGACAGCAAAATTCACCCCTCCACTTT
clone_size: .; v_call: TRBV5-4; d_call: TRBD1; j_call: TRBJ2-7; cdr3_aa: CASSLGLLGQGALYEQYF; cdr3_nt: TGTGCCAGCAGCTTGGGATTGCTCGGGCAGGGGGCCCTATACGAGCAGTACTTC
clone_size: .; v_call: TRBV5-1; d_call: .; j_call: TRBJ2-6; cdr3_aa: CASSDLITSGANVLTF; cdr3_nt: TGCGCCAGCAGTGACCTGATAACCTCTGGGGCCAACGTCCTGACTTTC
clone_size: .; v_call: TRBV27; d_call: .; j_call: TRBJ1-2; cdr3_aa: CASSLSEEASLGNYGYTF; cdr3_nt: TGTGCCAGCAGTTTATCGGAGGAGGCTTCCCTGGGGAACTATGGCTACACCTTC
clone_size: few; v_call: TRBV29-1; d_call: .; j_call: TRBJ1-1; cdr3_aa: CSAERTVNEAFF; cdr3_nt: TGCAGCGCGGAAAGGACAGTCAATGAAGCTTTCTTT
clone_size: .; v_call: TRBV30; d_call: .; j_call: TRBJ1-1; cdr3_aa: CAWSPGPQATEAFF; cdr3_nt: TGTGCCTGGAGTCCGGGACCGCAAGCGACTGAAGCTTTCTTT
clone_size: .; v_call: TRBV6-5; d_call: .; j_call: TRBJ1-2; cdr3_aa: CASNVRAGSHYGYTF; cdr3_nt: TGTGCCAGCAATGTACGAGCAGGCTCCCACTATGGCTACACCTTC
clone_size: few; v_call: TRBV6-5; d_call: TRBD1; j_call: TRBJ1-5; cdr3_aa: CASRVPGQLNQPQHF; cdr3_nt: TGTGCCAGCAGAGTTCCGGGACAGCTCAATCAGCCCCAGCATTTT
clone_size: .; v_call: TRBV5-1; d_call: .; j_call: TRBJ2-1; cdr3_aa: CASSLVSQSSYNEQFF; cdr3_nt: TGCGCCAGCAGCTTGGTTTCACAGAGCTCCTACAATGAGCAGTTCTTC
clone_size: .; v_call: TRBV9; d_call: .; j_call: TRBJ1-6; cdr3_aa: CASSLGQMYNSPLHF; cdr3_nt: TGTGCCAGCAGCCTAGGACAGATGTATAATTCACCCCTCCACTTT
clone_size: .; v_call: TRBV6-1; d_call: TRBD1; j_call: TRBJ1-6; cdr3_aa: CASSVTGGLYNSPLHF; cdr3_nt: TGTGCCAGCAGTGTCACAGGGGGCCTCTATAATTCACCCCTCCACTTT
clone_size: .; v_call: TRBV6-5; d_call: .; j_call: TRBJ1-6; cdr3_aa: CASFPQEPNSPLHF; cdr3_nt: TGTGCCAGTTTTCCCCAGGAGCCTAATTCACCCCTCCACTTT
clone_size: .; v_call: TRBV7-2; d_call: TRBD2; j_call: TRBJ2-1; cdr3_aa: CASSFLGREFF; cdr3_nt: TGTGCCAGCAGCTTTTTGGGGAGGGAGTTCTTC
clone_size: .; v_call: TRBV4-1; d_call: .; j_call: TRBJ1-1; cdr3_aa: CASSQGSYGTEAFF; cdr3_nt: TGCGCCAGCAGCCAAGGATCCTATGGCACTGAAGCTTTCTTT
clone_size: .; v_call: TRBV6-5; d_call: .; j_call: TRBJ1-4; cdr3_aa: CASSYSPGTGEKLFF; cdr3_nt: TGTGCCAGCAGTTACTCCCCGGGAACAGGTGAAAAACTGTTTTTT
clone_size: .; v_call: TRBV15; d_call: .; j_call: TRBJ2-3; cdr3_aa: CATSRSGYTQYF; cdr3_nt: TGTGCCACCAGCAGATCCGGGTATACGCAGTATTTT
clone_size: .; v_call: TRBV5-1; d_call: .; j_call: TRBJ2-7; cdr3_aa: CASSLVPDRTYEQYF; cdr3_nt: TGCGCCAGCAGCTTGGTCCCCGACAGGACCTACGAGCAGTACTTC
clone_size: few; v_call: TRBV6-5; d_call: .; j_call: TRBJ1-5; cdr3_aa: CASSSGVGFQPQHF; cdr3_nt: TGTGCCAGCAGTTCAGGGGTAGGGTTTCAGCCCCAGCATTTT
clone_size: .; v_call: TRBV6-5; d_call: .; j_call: TRBJ1-1; cdr3_aa: CASFRNTEAFF; cdr3_nt: TGTGCCAGTTTCAGGAACACTGAAGCTTTCTTT
clone_size: .; v_call: TRBV10-3; d_call: .; j_call: TRBJ1-1; cdr3_aa: CAIGLGTEAFF; cdr3_nt: TGTGCCATCGGGCTCGGCACTGAAGCTTTCTTT
clone_size: few; v_call: TRBV7-2; d_call: TRBD2; j_call: TRBJ2-2; cdr3_aa: CASSLEGLAGVGELFF; cdr3_nt: TGTGCCAGCAGCTTAGAGGGCTTGGCGGGGGTCGGGGAGCTGTTTTTT
clone_size: .; v_call: TRBV25-1; d_call: .; j_call: TRBJ2-7; cdr3_aa: CASRPPFSGRQSTYEQYF; cdr3_nt: TGTGCCAGCCGTCCCCCATTTTCTGGGCGCCAATCTACCTACGAGCAGTACTTC
clone_size: few; v_call: TRBV7-9; d_call: .; j_call: TRBJ2-7; cdr3_aa: CASSPKDSYEQYF; cdr3_nt: TGTGCCAGCAGCCCCAAAGACAGTTACGAGCAGTACTTC
clone_size: .; v_call: TRBV7-9; d_call: .; j_call: TRBJ2-3; cdr3_aa: CASSSKVRFGDTQYF; cdr3_nt: TGTGCCAGCAGCTCAAAAGTTCGTTTCGGAGATACGCAGTATTTT
clone_size: few; v_call: TRBV5-1; d_call: .; j_call: TRBJ1-1; cdr3_aa: CASSPTGNTEAFF; cdr3_nt: TGCGCCAGCAGTCCGACAGGAAACACTGAAGCTTTCTTT
clone_size: .; v_call: TRBV9; d_call: .; j_call: TRBJ1-2; cdr3_aa: CASSPASKGYTF; cdr3_nt: TGTGCCAGCAGCCCGGCGTCGAAAGGCTACACCTTC
clone_size: .; v_call: TRBV7-9; d_call: TRBD1; j_call: TRBJ1-1; cdr3_aa: CASSDRGPGTEAFF; cdr3_nt: TGTGCCAGCAGCGACAGGGGGCCGGGCACTGAAGCTTTCTTT
clone_size: once; v_call: TRBV18; d_call: .; j_call: TRBJ2-2; cdr3_aa: CASSPPRRELFF; cdr3_nt: TGTGCCAGCTCACCCCCCCGCCGGGAGCTGTTTTTT
clone_size: .; v_call: TRBV10-1; d_call: TRBD2; j_call: TRBJ2-3; cdr3_aa: CASSDFSAGGPTQYF; cdr3_nt: TGCGCCAGCAGTGATTTTAGCGCGGGGGGGCCTACGCAGTATTTT
clone_size: .; v_call: TRBV19; d_call: .; j_call: TRBJ1-1; cdr3_aa: CASSMGGITEAFF; cdr3_nt: TGTGCCAGTAGTATGGGGGGGATCACTGAAGCTTTCTTT
clone_size: .; v_call: TRBV19; d_call: .; j_call: TRBJ1-2; cdr3_aa: CASGHGAENAYGYTF; cdr3_nt: TGTGCCAGTGGTCATGGGGCGGAGAATGCCTATGGCTACACCTTC
clone_size: .; v_call: TRBV7-2; d_call: .; j_call: TRBJ1-5; cdr3_aa: CASTDGWGGQPQHF; cdr3_nt: TGTGCCAGCACCGATGGTTGGGGTGGTCAGCCCCAGCATTTT
clone_size: .; v_call: TRBV23-1; d_call: .; j_call: TRBJ1-4; cdr3_aa: CASSLAGNEKLFF; cdr3_nt: TGCGCCAGCAGCTTGGCGGGTAATGAAAAACTGTTTTTT
clone_size: .; v_call: TRBV9; d_call: .; j_call: TRBJ1-1; cdr3_aa: CASSNAGNTEAFF; cdr3_nt: TGTGCCAGCAGTAACGCGGGGAACACTGAAGCTTTCTTT
clone_size: .; v_call: TRBV6-6; d_call: .; j_call: TRBJ2-1; cdr3_aa: CASSELENNEQFF; cdr3_nt: TGTGCCAGCAGTGAGCTAGAGAACAATGAGCAGTTCTTC
clone_size: .; v_call: TRBV9; d_call: .; j_call: TRBJ2-1; cdr3_aa: CASSVADYNEQFF; cdr3_nt: TGTGCCAGCAGCGTAGCCGACTACAATGAGCAGTTCTTC
clone_size: few; v_call: TRBV7-8; d_call: .; j_call: TRBJ2-7; cdr3_aa: CASSLDIGSYYEQYF; cdr3_nt: TGTGCCAGCAGCTTAGATATCGGCAGTTACTACGAGCAGTACTTC
clone_size: .; v_call: TRBV19; d_call: .; j_call: TRBJ1-4; cdr3_aa: CASSSSGANEKLFF; cdr3_nt: TGTGCCAGTAGTTCAAGTGGGGCTAATGAAAAACTGTTTTTT
clone_size: .; v_call: TRBV6-5; d_call: .; j_call: TRBJ2-7; cdr3_aa: CASSLNDRHEQYF; cdr3_nt: TGTGCCAGCAGTCTTAATGACAGGCACGAGCAGTACTTC
clone_size: .; v_call: TRBV5-4; d_call: .; j_call: TRBJ1-2; cdr3_aa: CASSSEGGAYGYTF; cdr3_nt: TGTGCCAGCAGCTCTGAAGGGGGGGCGTATGGCTACACCTTC
clone_size: .; v_call: TRBV4-1; d_call: .; j_call: TRBJ1-2; cdr3_aa: CASSLSRGQNGYTF; cdr3_nt: TGCGCCAGCAGCCTCTCACGCGGGCAGAATGGCTACACCTTC
clone_size: .; v_call: TRBV27; d_call: .; j_call: TRBJ1-2; cdr3_aa: CASRSQGFYTF; cdr3_nt: TGTGCCAGCAGATCACAGGGATTTTACACCTTC
clone_size: .; v_call: TRBV19; d_call: TRBD1; j_call: TRBJ1-3; cdr3_aa: CASIPSTGYSSGNTIYF; cdr3_nt: TGTGCCAGTATACCCTCGACAGGGTACAGCTCTGGAAACACCATATATTTT
clone_size: few; v_call: TRBV2; d_call: .; j_call: TRBJ2-1; cdr3_aa: CASSPLADEQFF; cdr3_nt: TGTGCCAGCAGTCCCCTCGCGGATGAGCAGTTCTTC
clone_size: .; v_call: TRBV7-8; d_call: .; j_call: TRBJ1-3; cdr3_aa: CASSFRPDDYSGNTIYF; cdr3_nt: TGTGCCAGCAGCTTCCGCCCCGATGACTACTCTGGAAACACCATATATTTT
clone_size: .; v_call: TRBV2; d_call: .; j_call: TRBJ1-2; cdr3_aa: CASGGNNYGYTF; cdr3_nt: TGTGCCAGCGGTGGGAACAACTATGGCTACACCTTC
clone_size: .; v_call: TRBV5-1; d_call: TRBD1; j_call: TRBJ1-1; cdr3_aa: CASSQRTGTAEAFF; cdr3_nt: TGCGCCAGCAGTCAAAGGACAGGCACCGCTGAAGCTTTCTTT
clone_size: .; v_call: TRBV28; d_call: .; j_call: TRBJ1-6; cdr3_aa: CASQVYSYNSPLHF; cdr3_nt: TGTGCCAGCCAGGTTTACTCCTATAATTCACCCCTCCACTTT